The rows below give T cell receptor beta chains drawn from one sample of a study of naive and memory T cell subsets. From the UMI-ligation and nested PCR reads, TCRdb called clonotypes with MiXCR, one entry per CDR3 protein. The sample lists 95,000 to 150,000 distinct CDR3 sequences; 36% were seen once. Sequenced material: central memory CD4+ T cells from blood. These TCRs come from a human donor in good health. CDR3s include the opening cysteine and the closing phenylalanine or tryptophan. The size entry is marked missing in some rows and otherwise reads once, few, many or a size class.

>TRBJ2-5|TRBV20-1|few
CSARDQGTKTQYF
>TRBJ1-3|TRBV20-1|-
CSARLPGDSGNTIYF
>TRBJ2-7|TRBV5-1|-
CASSSSGLREQYF
>TRBJ2-3|TRBV6-5|-
CASRGLAGGASDTQYF
>TRBJ2-7|TRBV20-1|few
CSASSRGTDPYEQYF
>TRBJ2-1|TRBV18|few
CASSPWEISYNEQFF
>TRBJ2-1|TRBV12-3/TRBV12-4|few
CASRRTVNEQFF
>TRBJ2-7|TRBV12-3/TRBV12-4|once
CASSFLLEGGEQYF
>TRBJ2-7|TRBV20-1|few
CSARREYYEQYF
>TRBJ1-1|TRBV5-1|-
CASSTGYTEAFF
>TRBJ2-1|TRBV11-2|-
CASSPHRDTYF
>TRBJ2-1|TRBV5-4|many
CASRLTSGNEQFF
>TRBJ2-2|TRBV20-1|-
CSASFSGSQNTGELFF
>TRBJ2-1|TRBV29-1|-
CSGGGLAIPEQFF
>TRBJ2-1|TRBV6-5|-
CASRLAGGAYNEQFF
>TRBJ2-1|TRBV29-1|medium-sized
CSVDRLVSYNEQFF
>TRBJ1-3|TRBV20-1|-
CSARDAERVSGNTIYF
>TRBJ2-4|TRBV20-1|few
CSALRHTGLAGAKNIQYF